The rows below give T cell receptor beta chains drawn from one sample of a study of neurological immune-mediated disorders. TCRdb itself ran the 5' RACE reads through MiXCR, one entry per CDR3 protein. The table has 40,000 to 45,000 distinct CDR3 sequences, over 6% seen once; the top ten hold around 0.6%. The sequenced material came from CD4+ T cells from blood. The receptors here all came from a middle-aged woman in good health. Each CDR3 is given with its conserved first and last residue. Each record gives: J gene, D gene, clone size, V gene, CDR3 protein, CDR3 DNA. A D gene is named only where the DNA matches it firmly. Only some rows state a clone size, as once, few, many or a class for expanded clones.

TRBJ1-6	NA	many	TRBV25-1	CASSEYPLNSPLHF	TGTGCCAGCAGTGAATACCCCCTTAATTCACCCCTCCACTTT
TRBJ1-2	NA	many	TRBV5-4	CASSLWGRRGYTF	TGTGCCAGCAGCTTGTGGGGGCGCCGAGGCTACACCTTC
TRBJ2-1	TRBD2	many	TRBV10-3	CAISVPAGLYNEQFF	TGTGCCATCAGTGTTCCAGCGGGACTATACAATGAGCAGTTCTTC
TRBJ1-2	TRBD1	many	TRBV5-6	CASSFGVRGRPSDYGYTF	TGTGCCAGCAGCTTTGGTGTCAGGGGGCGGCCCTCTGACTATGGCTACACCTTC
TRBJ1-1	TRBD1	many	TRBV7-2	CASSLVGQGLEAFF	TGTGCCAGCAGCTTAGTGGGACAGGGACTTGAAGCTTTCTTT
TRBJ2-3	TRBD2	many	TRBV7-3	CASSPGAGGYTDTQYF	TGTGCCAGCAGCCCAGGAGCGGGGGGCTACACAGATACGCAGTATTTT
TRBJ2-2	NA	many	TRBV28	CASSSPPASTGELFF	TGTGCCAGCAGTTCCCCCCCCGCCTCCACCGGGGAGCTGTTTTTT
TRBJ2-1	TRBD2	many	TRBV29-1	CSGSTSGRANEQFF	TGCAGCGGATCAACTAGCGGGAGGGCGAATGAGCAGTTCTTC
TRBJ2-2	NA	many	TRBV27	CASSLPGYTGELFF	TGTGCCAGCAGTTTGCCAGGTTACACCGGGGAGCTGTTTTTT
TRBJ1-5	NA	many	TRBV7-2	CASSLSRGADSNQPQHF	TGTGCCAGCAGCTTAAGCCGGGGGGCGGATAGCAATCAGCCCCAGCATTTT
TRBJ1-1	NA	NA	TRBV28	CASSPPRQTEAFF	TGTGCCAGCAGTCCCCCCCGACAGACCGAAGCTTTCTTT
TRBJ2-2	NA	many	TRBV4-1	CASSDHPAVGGPNTGELFF	TGCGCCAGCAGCGATCACCCCGCTGTTGGGGGCCCTAACACCGGGGAGCTGTTTTTT
TRBJ1-5	NA	many	TRBV5-6	CASSLGWGSNQPQHF	TGTGCCAGCAGCTTGGGGTGGGGGTCCAATCAGCCCCAGCATTTT
TRBJ2-3	NA	many	TRBV20-1	CSARDPDTDTQYF	TGCAGTGCTAGGGACCCGGACACAGATACGCAGTATTTT
TRBJ2-4	NA	many	TRBV21-1	CASSKGRDSQGTIAKNIQYF	TGTGCCAGCAGCAAAGGAAGGGACTCACAGGGGACTATAGCCAAAAACATTCAGTACTTC
TRBJ2-2	TRBD2	many	TRBV3-1	CASSQVYLAGKNTGELFF	TGTGCCAGCAGCCAAGTATATTTAGCGGGGAAAAACACCGGGGAGCTGTTTTTT
TRBJ1-5	NA	many	TRBV4-3	CASSQDLTIGQPQHF	TGCGCCAGCAGCCAAGATTTGACAATCGGGCAGCCCCAGCATTTT
TRBJ2-7	TRBD2	many	TRBV7-2	CASSSPSGYSYEQYF	TGTGCCAGCAGCTCCCCTAGCGGATACTCCTACGAGCAGTACTTC
TRBJ2-4	TRBD2	many	TRBV20-1	CSASVAGGINIQYF	TGCAGTGCTAGTGTAGCGGGAGGGATAAACATTCAGTACTTC
TRBJ2-4	NA	many	TRBV3-1	CASSQGHINIQYF	TGTGCCAGCAGCCAGGGACATATAAACATTCAGTACTTC